What follows is one T cell receptor beta chain and its context. This sample was included in a study of T cell changes during pregnancy in multiple sclerosis. Repertoires were generated with immunoSEQ multiplex PCR, while TCRdb's copy carries only in-frame clones and drops some. The top ten hold less than 2% of the sample, which has about 93,000 clones, roughly 91% seen once. Germline V gene sequence: CDR1 MDHEN, CDR2 SYDVKM. There are 19 residues in the CDR3. The V and J ends lost 1 base and 4 bases, in that order; junction bases with no gene match: 14. The chain has TRBV28 and TRBJ2-5; 11 nucleotides align to TRBD2. The sample here was peripheral blood, taken after pregnancy. The TCR was taken from a female donor in good health, enrolled as a control in a pregnancy study. CDR3 DNA sequence: TGTGCCAGCAGTTTATTGGTGGCTAGCGGGGGGTTCTTGGGAGAGACCCAGTACTTC. Translation gives CASSLLVASGGFLGETQYF. Filled out from reference TRBV28 and TRBJ2-5, the complete variable domain reads DVKVTQSSRYLVKRTGEKVFLECVQDMDHENMFWYRQDPGLGLRLIYFSYDVKMKEKGDIPEGYSVSREKKERFSLILESASTNQTSMYLCASSLLVASGGFLGETQYFGPGTRLLVL.